This is a list of T cell receptor beta chains from one sample in a study of Graves' ophthalmopathy and Graves' hyperthyroidism. TCRdb re-called the multiplex PCR reads with MiXCR, one entry per CDR3 protein. In the table there are just over 600,000 distinct CDR3 sequences, about a fifth of which are singletons. The sample consisted of peripheral blood. Receptors were obtained from a woman under 30 with stable Graves' hyperthyroidism. Some clones in this sample may be carry-over from other donors' samples. The CDR3 runs from the conserved cysteine through the conserved F or W. The D gene is left open where the match is weak. For some rows the clone size is stated as once, few or many, or as a class when expanded; others skip it.

size,J,V,D,CDR3,DNA
NA,TRBJ1-1,TRBV12-3/TRBV12-4,NA,CASSFRREGKAFF,TGTGCCAGCAGTTTTAGGAGGGAGGGTAAAGCTTTCTTT
NA,TRBJ1-1,TRBV15,TRBD1,CATSRPSARDRNTEAFF,TGTGCCACCAGCAGACCGAGCGCCCGGGACAGAAACACTGAAGCTTTCTTT
NA,TRBJ2-2,TRBV12-5,NA,CASGLTGLLGEPGELFF,TGTGCTAGTGGTCTAACGGGCCTACTCGGGGAACCCGGGGAGCTGTTTTTT
NA,TRBJ1-2,TRBV5-1,NA,CASSLTPIGNYGYTF,TGCGCCAGCAGCCTGACCCCAATAGGCAACTATGGTTACACCTTC
many,TRBJ2-7,TRBV20-1,TRBD1,CSAYTGGEAYEQYF,TGCAGTGCCTACACAGGGGGAGAAGCCTACGAGCAGTACTTC
many,TRBJ1-3,TRBV6-2/TRBV6-3,NA,CASSPEVGPVFAGNTIYF,TGTGCCAGCAGCCCTGAGGTGGGCCCCGTCTTTGCGGGAAACACCATATATTTT
many,TRBJ1-6,TRBV2,NA,CASSLRRESYNSPLHF,TGTGCCAGCAGTCTCAGGAGGGAGTCCTATAATTCACCCCTCCACTTT
many,TRBJ2-2,TRBV10-1,NA,CASSPNLANTGELFF,TGCGCCAGCAGTCCCAACTTGGCGAACACCGGGGAGCTGTTTTTT
few,TRBJ1-2,TRBV24-1,NA,CATSQSGVRYTF,TGTGCCACCAGTCAAAGCGGGGTCCGCTACACCTTC
NA,TRBJ2-7,TRBV27,TRBD1,CASSTLDRVHEQYF,TGTGCCAGCAGTACTCTTGACAGGGTCCACGAGCAGTACTTC
NA,TRBJ2-7,TRBV9,TRBD2,CASSGGLAVNYEQYF,TGTGCCAGCAGCGGGGGACTAGCTGTCAACTACGAGCAGTACTTC
many,TRBJ2-5,TRBV6-5,NA,CASSRLPGRYQETQYF,TGTGCCAGCAGTCGACTCCCGGGACGGTACCAAGAGACCCAGTACTTC
many,TRBJ2-4,TRBV7-2,TRBD2,CASSLVVTSGKNIQYF,TGTGCCAGCAGCTTAGTGGTGACTAGCGGCAAAAACATTCAGTACTTC
many,TRBJ1-1,TRBV5-1,NA,CASSRVGGTEAFF,TGCGCCAGCAGCCGGGTTGGGGGCACTGAAGCTTTCTTT
many,TRBJ1-1,TRBV4-1,NA,CASSQVWLAGTEAFF,TGCGCCAGCAGCCAAGTGTGGTTGGCCGGTACTGAAGCTTTCTTT
many,TRBJ1-1,TRBV29-1,NA,CSVERATGNTEAFF,TGCAGCGTTGAAAGGGCTACAGGAAACACTGAAGCTTTCTTT
many,TRBJ1-6,TRBV27,NA,CASSLDLSYNSPLHF,TGTGCCAGCAGTTTAGATCTCTCCTATAATTCACCCCTCCACTTT
many,TRBJ2-2,TRBV10-3,NA,CAISVEGGGTGELFF,TGTGCCATCAGCGTCGAGGGAGGTGGGACCGGGGAGCTGTTTTTT
many,TRBJ2-5,TRBV7-2,TRBD2,CASRLSRTSGKETQYF,TGTGCCAGCAGGTTATCCCGGACTAGCGGTAAAGAGACCCAGTACTTC
once,TRBJ1-2,TRBV28,NA,CASSLPQGIWTNYGYTF,TGTGCCAGCAGTTTACCGCAGGGAATTTGGACTAACTATGGCTACACCTTC
many,TRBJ2-7,TRBV27,TRBD1,CASSLGPGQASYEQYF,TGTGCCAGCAGTTTAGGACCGGGACAGGCCTCCTACGAGCAGTACTTC
NA,TRBJ2-3,TRBV29-1,TRBD2,CSVELAGGSIADTQYF,TGCAGCGTTGAACTAGCGGGGGGTTCTATAGCAGATACGCAGTATTTT
many,TRBJ1-1,TRBV6-1,NA,CASTQTHSGRAEAFF,TGTGCCAGCACTCAAACCCATTCAGGGAGGGCTGAAGCTTTCTTT
NA,TRBJ1-6,TRBV12-3/TRBV12-4,NA,CASTTGSSPLHF,TGTGCCAGCACCACAGGGTCTTCACCCCTCCACTTT
NA,TRBJ1-1,TRBV4-1,NA,CASSQSRLRGMNTEAFF,TGCGCCAGCAGCCAAAGTCGCCTAAGGGGTATGAACACTGAAGCTTTCTTT
many,TRBJ2-2,TRBV6-1,NA,CASSTAGELFF,TGTGCCAGCAGCACAGCCGGGGAGCTGTTTTTT
many,TRBJ2-7,TRBV29-1,TRBD1,CSVPTRTGSSYEQYF,TGCAGCGTTCCGACTCGGACAGGAAGCTCCTACGAGCAGTACTTC
many,TRBJ1-1,TRBV12-3/TRBV12-4,TRBD1,CASSRQGGGTEAFF,TGTGCCAGCAGCCGCCAGGGGGGGGGCACTGAAGCTTTCTTT
many,TRBJ1-2,TRBV20-1,NA,CSAIKWQGNGYTF,TGCAGTGCTATAAAGTGGCAGGGTAATGGCTACACCTTC
few,TRBJ1-2,TRBV28,TRBD1,CATRPRQGSYGYTF,TGTGCCACCCGCCCCCGACAGGGTAGCTATGGCTACACCTTC
few,TRBJ2-2,TRBV6-1,TRBD1,CASKGGTGGAGELFF,TGTGCCAGCAAGGGGGGGACAGGGGGCGCCGGGGAGCTGTTTTTT
NA,TRBJ2-7,TRBV12-3/TRBV12-4,NA,CASSRGQREQYF,TGTGCCAGCAGCCGAGGACAGAGAGAGCAGTACTTC
many,TRBJ1-5,TRBV5-5,NA,CASSFSSYSNQPQHF,TGTGCCAGCAGCTTTTCCAGCTATAGCAATCAGCCCCAGCATTTT
many,TRBJ1-2,TRBV12-3/TRBV12-4,TRBD1,CASSTRQGGGYTF,TGTGCCAGCAGTACCAGACAGGGGGGAGGCTACACCTTC